This is a list of T cell receptor beta chains from one sample in a study of blood T cell repertoires in COVID-19. Libraries were prepared by immunoSEQ multiplex PCR; TCRdb keeps only in-frame clonotypes and omits some of them. This sample has 150,000 to 200,000 clones, with roughly four fifths found just once. Material for sequencing was peripheral blood. The receptor source for this set is a human donor in a cohort sampled during active COVID-19. Each CDR3 is given with its conserved first and last residue. A D gene is named only where the DNA matches it firmly. The size entry is marked missing in some rows and otherwise reads once, few, many or a size class.

clone size,V gene,CDR3 length,D gene,J gene,CDR3 DNA,CDR3 protein
NA,TRBV18,14,NA,TRBJ2-7,TGTGCCAGCTCACCTCAGACAGCCGCCGTGGAGCAGTACTTC,CASSPQTAAVEQYF
NA,TRBV5-1,14,TRBD2,TRBJ2-7,TGCGCCAGCAAAATTGGGAGGGTATCCTACGAGCAGTACTTC,CASKIGRVSYEQYF
few,TRBV7-7,19,NA,TRBJ2-7,TGTGCCAGCAGCCCCAAGGGGGGATTAGGGACAGTAAATATCTACGAGCAGTACTTC,CASSPKGGLGTVNIYEQYF
NA,TRBV10-3,15,NA,TRBJ2-3,TGTGCCGCCAGGGAACTAGGGAGGATGGGAGATACGCAGTATTTT,CAARELGRMGDTQYF
many,TRBV6-5,12,NA,TRBJ1-1,TGTGCCAGCGGTCGAGGGGGCACTGAAGCTTTCTTT,CASGRGGTEAFF
NA,TRBV3-1/TRBV3-2,15,NA,TRBJ2-7,TGTGCCAGCAGCCAAGGGGTTGGGGCAGGCGGCGAGCAGTACTTC,CASSQGVGAGGEQYF
NA,TRBV28,14,NA,TRBJ2-7,TGTGCCAGCAGTTTATCCGGACTACTCTACGAGCAGTACTTC,CASSLSGLLYEQYF
NA,TRBV29-1,13,NA,TRBJ2-2,TGCAGCGTTGACTCAGGGTACACCGGGGAGCTGTTTTTT,CSVDSGYTGELFF
NA,TRBV7-6,12,NA,TRBJ2-1,TGTGCCAGCAGCCTCCGCGGCGGTGAGCAGTTCTTC,CASSLRGGEQFF
NA,TRBV11-2,12,NA,TRBJ2-7,TGTGCCAGCAGCTTAGATGCAGGTTTCCAGTACTTC,CASSLDAGFQYF
NA,TRBV7-2,14,NA,TRBJ2-1,TGTGCCAGCAGCTTAGTAAGGGGCGACAATGAGCAGTTCTTC,CASSLVRGDNEQFF
NA,TRBV7-8,15,TRBD2,TRBJ2-7,TGTGCCAGCAGCACGGGACTAGCGGGATTCTACGAGCAGTACTTC,CASSTGLAGFYEQYF
many,TRBV2,14,NA,TRBJ1-5,TGTGCCAGCAGTCGGGACAATTACAATCAGCCCCAGCATTTT,CASSRDNYNQPQHF
NA,TRBV5-5,19,NA,TRBJ2-1,TGTGCCAGCAGCCATCCGTACTCCTTGGCGCAACAGGGACGGAATGAGCAGTTCTTC,CASSHPYSLAQQGRNEQFF
few,TRBV4-2,18,NA,TRBJ1-2,TGTGCCAGCAGCCACGCCCGCGGGGGGCGTAGGAATAACTATGGCTACACCTTC,CASSHARGGRRNNYGYTF
once,TRBV28,13,NA,TRBJ2-7,TGTGCCAGCAGCTCGGGGACTTGGTACGAGCAGTACTTC,CASSSGTWYEQYF
NA,TRBV7-9,16,TRBD1,TRBJ1-2,TGTGCCAGCAGCCCACGGACAGGGAGAGGGTACTATGGCTACACCTTC,CASSPRTGRGYYGYTF
few,TRBV9,16,TRBD2,TRBJ2-3,TGTGCCAGCAGCACTAGCGGGAGGGCCTTAGCAGATACGCAGTATTTT,CASSTSGRALADTQYF
NA,TRBV6-5,15,NA,TRBJ2-7,TGTGCCAGCAGTTATCGGGACGGGAGCTCCTACGAGCAGTACTTC,CASSYRDGSSYEQYF
NA,TRBV7-2,13,NA,TRBJ1-2,TGTGCCAGCAGCCCGAGTCGGGGAGAAGGCTACACCTTC,CASSPSRGEGYTF
NA,TRBV24-1,16,NA,TRBJ2-1,TGTGCCACCAGTGAGGTCGGGTCCCTATATTTGGATGAGCAGTTCTTC,CATSEVGSLYLDEQFF
NA,TRBV3-1/TRBV3-2,17,TRBD1,TRBJ1-6,TGTGCCAGCAGCCTTGGGACAGGGAGCTCCTATAATTCACCCCTCCACTTT,CASSLGTGSSYNSPLHF
NA,TRBV6-2/TRBV6-3,18,TRBD1,TRBJ1-5,TGTGCCAGCAGTTACTTACTCGACAGGGGGTATAGCAATCAGCCCCAGCATTTT,CASSYLLDRGYSNQPQHF
NA,TRBV28,14,NA,TRBJ2-2,TGTGCCAGCAGTTTACTCAGGAACACCGGGGAGCTGTTTTTT,CASSLLRNTGELFF
NA,TRBV29-1,12,NA,TRBJ2-5,TGCAGCGTTGTGCCAGACAAAGAGACCCAGTACTTC,CSVVPDKETQYF
NA,TRBV6-6,11,TRBD1,TRBJ1-1,TGTGCCAGTGACAGGGGCGCTGAAGCTTTCTTT,CASDRGAEAFF
NA,TRBV9,13,NA,TRBJ1-5,TGTGCCAGCAACCTGGGGGGGGATCAGCCCCAGCATTTT,CASNLGGDQPQHF
NA,TRBV6-5,14,NA,TRBJ1-6,TGTGCCAGCAGTTCCGCTTATGGTGGCTCACCCCTCCACTTT,CASSSAYGGSPLHF
NA,TRBV6-5,15,NA,TRBJ2-3,TGTGCCAGCATGTCAAGAGGCTTACTCACAGATACGCAGTATTTT,CASMSRGLLTDTQYF
few,TRBV27,15,NA,TRBJ2-3,TGTGCCAGCAGTTTTCGACACCCTAGCACAGATACGCAGTATTTT,CASSFRHPSTDTQYF
few,TRBV21-1,18,NA,TRBJ1-4,TGTGCCAGCAGCAAAAACAAGGGGACAGGGGGCCGGAATGAAAAACTGTTTTTT,CASSKNKGTGGRNEKLFF
NA,TRBV19,14,TRBD1,TRBJ1-6,TGTGCCAGTAGTAACAGGGGAACAAATTCACCCCTCCACTTT,CASSNRGTNSPLHF